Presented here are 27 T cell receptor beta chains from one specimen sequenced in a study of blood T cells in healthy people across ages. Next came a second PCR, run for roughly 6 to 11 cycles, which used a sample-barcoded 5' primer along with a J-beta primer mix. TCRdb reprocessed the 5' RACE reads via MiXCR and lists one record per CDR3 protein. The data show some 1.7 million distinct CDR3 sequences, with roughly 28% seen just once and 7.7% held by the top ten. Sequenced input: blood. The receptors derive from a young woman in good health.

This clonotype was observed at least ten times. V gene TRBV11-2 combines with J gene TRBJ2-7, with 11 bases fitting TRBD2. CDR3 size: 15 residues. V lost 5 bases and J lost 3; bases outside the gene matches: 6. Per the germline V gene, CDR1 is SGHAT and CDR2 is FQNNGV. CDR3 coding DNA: TGTGCCAGCAGCCCTGGACTAGCGGGTTTCTACGAGCAGTACTTC. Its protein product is CASSPGLAGFYEQYF.

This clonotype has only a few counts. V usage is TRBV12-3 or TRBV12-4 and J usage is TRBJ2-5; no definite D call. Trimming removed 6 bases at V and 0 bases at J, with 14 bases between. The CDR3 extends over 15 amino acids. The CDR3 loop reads CASSQGLGYQETQYF. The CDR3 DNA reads TGTGCCAGCAGCCAAGGGTTGGGGTACCAAGAGACCCAGTACTTC.

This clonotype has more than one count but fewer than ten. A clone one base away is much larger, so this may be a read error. For the CDR3, the DNA is TGCAGCGTTGGGGCTAGGGGGACCCCCTACGAGCAGTACTTC. Translation: CSVGARGTPYEQYF. The rearrangement joins TRBV29-1 to TRBJ2-7, with a tentative D call TRBD1 (6 bases). The V gene lost 4 bases and the J gene lost 2 bases, with 15 bases spanning the gap. In germline, CDR1 is SQVTM, CDR2 ANQGSEA. This CDR3 is built from 14 residues.

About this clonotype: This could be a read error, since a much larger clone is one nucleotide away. The CDR3 reads CASSEPTGSDIYEQDF. The CDR3 nucleotides are TGTGCCAGCAGCGAACCTACAGGCTCGGATATCTACGAGCAGGACTTC. The chain couples TRBV7-2 to TRBJ2-1, with D possibly TRBD1 on 5 matching bases. There are 16 residues in the CDR3. CDR1 is SGHTA, CDR2 FQGNSA, per germline.

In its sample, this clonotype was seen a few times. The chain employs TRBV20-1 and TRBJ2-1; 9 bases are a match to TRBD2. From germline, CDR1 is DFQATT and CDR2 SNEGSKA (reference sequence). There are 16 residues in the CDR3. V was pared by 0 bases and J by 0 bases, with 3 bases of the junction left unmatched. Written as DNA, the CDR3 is TGCAGTGCTAGAGATCTAGCGGGGCGCTCCTACAATGAGCAGTTCTTC. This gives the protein CSARDLAGRSYNEQFF.

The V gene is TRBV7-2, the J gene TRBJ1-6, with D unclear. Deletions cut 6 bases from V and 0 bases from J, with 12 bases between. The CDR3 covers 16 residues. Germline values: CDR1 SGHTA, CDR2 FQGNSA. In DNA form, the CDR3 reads TGTGCCAGCAGTCGCGGACGGTCCTCCTATAATTCACCCCTCCACTTT. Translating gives CASSRGRSSYNSPLHF. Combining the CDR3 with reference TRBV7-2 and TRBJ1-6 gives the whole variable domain GAGVSQSPSNKVTEKGKDVELRCDPISGHTALYWYRQSLGQGLEFLIYFQGNSAPDKSGLPSDRFSAERTGGSVSTLTIQRTQQEDSAVYLCASSRGRSSYNSPLHFGNGTRLTVT.

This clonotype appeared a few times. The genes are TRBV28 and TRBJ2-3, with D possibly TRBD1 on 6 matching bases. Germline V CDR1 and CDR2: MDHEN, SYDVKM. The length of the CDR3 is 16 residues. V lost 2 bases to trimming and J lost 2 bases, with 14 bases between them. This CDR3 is CASSLRPGQTTDTQYF. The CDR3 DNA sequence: TGTGCCAGCAGTTTACGTCCGGGACAAACCACAGATACGCAGTATTTT.

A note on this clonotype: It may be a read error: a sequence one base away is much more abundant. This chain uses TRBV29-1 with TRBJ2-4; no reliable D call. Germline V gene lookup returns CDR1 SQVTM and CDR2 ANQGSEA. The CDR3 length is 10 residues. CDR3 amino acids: CGVQTLEQYF. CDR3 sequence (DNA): TGCGGCGTTCAGACCCTGGAGCAGTACTTC.

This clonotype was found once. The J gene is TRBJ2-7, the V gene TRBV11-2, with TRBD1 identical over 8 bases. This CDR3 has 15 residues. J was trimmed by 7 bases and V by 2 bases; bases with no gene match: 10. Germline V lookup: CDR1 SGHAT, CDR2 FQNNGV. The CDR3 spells CASSLRRDRLSEQYF. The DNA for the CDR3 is TGTGCCAGCAGCTTACGCCGGGACAGGTTAAGTGAGCAGTACTTC.

For the CDR3, the DNA is TGCGCCAGCAGTGAGTCGCGAGGTAACAGCCGGATCCCGAACACCGGGGAGCTGTTTTTT. Residues: CASSESRGNSRIPNTGELFF. The chain combines TRBV10-2 with TRBJ2-2; the D is unclear. CDR1 is WSHSY and CDR2 is SAAADI in the germline V gene. This CDR3 spans 20 amino acids. V lost 0 bases to trimming and J lost 0 bases, with 20 bases between them.

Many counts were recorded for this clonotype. CDR3 nucleotides: TGCGCCAGCAGCCAAGATTCTCTGGGATTCTATGGCTACACCTTC. Translating gives CASSQDSLGFYGYTF. V gene TRBV4-1 combines with J gene TRBJ1-2; no clear D. V gave up 0 bases and J gave up 4 bases, with 12 bases separating them. CDR1 is MGHRA and CDR2 is YSYEKL in the germline V gene. This CDR3 contains 15 residues.

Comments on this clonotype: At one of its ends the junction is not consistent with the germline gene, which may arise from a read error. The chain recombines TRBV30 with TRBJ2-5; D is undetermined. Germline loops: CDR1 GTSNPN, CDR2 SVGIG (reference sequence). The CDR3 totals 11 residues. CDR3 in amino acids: CALEYQGTQYF. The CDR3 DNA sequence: TGTGCCTTAGAGTACCAAGGGACCCAGTACTTC.

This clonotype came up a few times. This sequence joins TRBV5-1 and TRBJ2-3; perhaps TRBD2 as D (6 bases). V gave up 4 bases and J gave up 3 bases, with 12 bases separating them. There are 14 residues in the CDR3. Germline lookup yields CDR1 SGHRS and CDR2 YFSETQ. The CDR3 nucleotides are TGCGCCAGCAGCAACGGGGGTAGGACAGATACGCAGTATTTT. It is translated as CASSNGGRTDTQYF.

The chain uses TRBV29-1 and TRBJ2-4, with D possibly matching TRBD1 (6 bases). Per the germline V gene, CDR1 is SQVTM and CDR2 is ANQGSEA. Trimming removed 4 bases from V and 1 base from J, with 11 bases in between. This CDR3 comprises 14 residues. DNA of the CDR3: TGCAGCGTTGTAGATCAGGGGGCCAAAAACATTCAGTACTTC. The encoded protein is CSVVDQGAKNIQYF.

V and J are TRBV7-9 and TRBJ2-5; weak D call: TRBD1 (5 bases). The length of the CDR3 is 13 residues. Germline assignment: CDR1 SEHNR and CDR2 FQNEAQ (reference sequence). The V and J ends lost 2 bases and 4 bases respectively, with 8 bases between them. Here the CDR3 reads CASSLPQVETQYF. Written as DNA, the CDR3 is TGTGCCAGCAGCTTACCACAGGTAGAGACCCAGTACTTC.

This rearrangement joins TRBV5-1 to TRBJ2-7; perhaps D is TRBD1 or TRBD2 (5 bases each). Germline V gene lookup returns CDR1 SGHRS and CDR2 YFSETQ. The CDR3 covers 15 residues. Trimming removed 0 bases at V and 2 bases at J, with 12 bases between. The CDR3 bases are TGCGCCAGCAGCTTGGAGCCAGGGAGCGCCTACGAGCAGTACTTC. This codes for CASSLEPGSAYEQYF. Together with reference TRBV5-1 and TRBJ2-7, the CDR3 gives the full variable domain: KAGVTQTPRYLIKTRGQQVTLSCSPISGHRSVSWYQQTPGQGLQFLFEYFSETQRNKGNFPGRFSGRQFSNSRSEMNVSTLELGDSALYLCASSLEPGSAYEQYFGPGTRLTVT.

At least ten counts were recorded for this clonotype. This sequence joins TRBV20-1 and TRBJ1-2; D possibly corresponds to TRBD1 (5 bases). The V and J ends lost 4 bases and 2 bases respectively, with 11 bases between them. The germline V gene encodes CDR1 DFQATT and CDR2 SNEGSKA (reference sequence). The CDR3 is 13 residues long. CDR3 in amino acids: CSATGHLNYGYTF. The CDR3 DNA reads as TGCAGTGCTACCGGACACCTAAACTATGGCTACACCTTC.

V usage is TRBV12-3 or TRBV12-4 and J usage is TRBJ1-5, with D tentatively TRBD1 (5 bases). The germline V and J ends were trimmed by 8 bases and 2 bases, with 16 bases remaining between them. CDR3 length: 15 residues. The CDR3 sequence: CASVGGNPGNQPQHF. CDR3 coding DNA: TGTGCCAGCGTTGGGGGAAATCCAGGCAATCAGCCCCAGCATTTT.

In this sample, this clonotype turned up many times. DNA for the CDR3: TGTGCCAGCAGCTTGGGGCGGGAGACAGATACGCAGTATTTT. Encoded protein: CASSLGRETDTQYF. The V gene is TRBV7-2, the J gene TRBJ2-3; 7 bases are shared with TRBD2. V dropped 3 bases and J dropped 3; count of bases not matched to a gene: 3. From germline, CDR1 is SGHTA and CDR2 FQGNSA. The CDR3 covers 14 residues.

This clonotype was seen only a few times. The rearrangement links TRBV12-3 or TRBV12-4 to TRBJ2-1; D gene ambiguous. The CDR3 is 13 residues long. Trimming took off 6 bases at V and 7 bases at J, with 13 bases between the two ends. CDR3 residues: CASRGYGVNEQFF. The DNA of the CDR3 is TGTGCCAGCAGGGGGTATGGGGTAAATGAGCAGTTCTTC.

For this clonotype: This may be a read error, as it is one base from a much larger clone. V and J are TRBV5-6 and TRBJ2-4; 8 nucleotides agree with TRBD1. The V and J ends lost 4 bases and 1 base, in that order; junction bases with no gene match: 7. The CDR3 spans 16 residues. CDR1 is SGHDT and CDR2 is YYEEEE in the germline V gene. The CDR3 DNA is TGTGCCAGCAGCCAGGACAGGGTACATGCCAAAAACATTCAGTACTTC. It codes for CASSQDRVHAKNIQYF.

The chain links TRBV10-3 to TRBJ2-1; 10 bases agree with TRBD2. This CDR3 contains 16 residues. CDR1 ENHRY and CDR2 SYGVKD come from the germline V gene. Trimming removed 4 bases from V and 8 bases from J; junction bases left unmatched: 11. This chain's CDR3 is CAISGMLAGDGDEQFF. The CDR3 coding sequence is TGTGCCATCAGTGGGATGCTAGCGGGAGATGGGGATGAGCAGTTCTTC.

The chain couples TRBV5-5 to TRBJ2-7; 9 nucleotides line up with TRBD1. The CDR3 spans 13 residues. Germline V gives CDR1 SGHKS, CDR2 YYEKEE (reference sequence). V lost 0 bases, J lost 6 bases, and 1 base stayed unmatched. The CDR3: CASSLGDRAEQYF. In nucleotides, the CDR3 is TGTGCCAGCAGCTTGGGGGACAGGGCCGAGCAGTACTTC.

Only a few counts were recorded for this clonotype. The CDR3 is CASSAETSGSPLHF. In DNA, the CDR3 is TGCGCCAGCAGCGCAGAGACTTCTGGATCACCCCTCCACTTT. This sequence joins TRBV5-1 and TRBJ1-6; unclear D gene. V lost 4 bases to trimming and J lost 10 bases, with 15 bases between them. Germline CDR1 is SGHRS and CDR2 is YFSETQ. The CDR3 is 14 amino acids. Based on the CDR3 plus reference TRBV5-1 and TRBJ1-6, the full variable domain is KAGVTQTPRYLIKTRGQQVTLSCSPISGHRSVSWYQQTPGQGLQFLFEYFSETQRNKGNFPGRFSGRQFSNSRSEMNVSTLELGDSALYLCASSAETSGSPLHFGNGTRLTVT.

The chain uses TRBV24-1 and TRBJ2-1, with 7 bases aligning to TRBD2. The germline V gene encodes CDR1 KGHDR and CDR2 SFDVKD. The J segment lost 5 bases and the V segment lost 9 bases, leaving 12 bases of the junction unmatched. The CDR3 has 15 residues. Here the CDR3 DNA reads TGTGCCACCGAACTTCCAGCGGGGCTTCACAATGAGCAGTTCTTC. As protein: CATELPAGLHNEQFF.

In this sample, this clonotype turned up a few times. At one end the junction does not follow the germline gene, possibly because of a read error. In DNA form, the CDR3 reads TGTGCCAGCGGCTTAAGTCTAGGCTACGAGCAGTACTTC. Translation gives CASGLSLGYEQYF. The chain recombines TRBV7-9 with TRBJ2-7; D not certain. The germline V gene has CDR1 SEHNR and CDR2 FQNEAQ (reference sequence). The CDR3 is 13 residues long.

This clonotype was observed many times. The CDR3: CSVERGVNEQFF. DNA of the CDR3: TGCAGCGTTGAACGCGGGGTGAATGAGCAGTTCTTC. The chain joins TRBV29-1 to TRBJ2-1; TRBD2 might be the D (6 bases). Germline V CDR1 and CDR2: SQVTM, ANQGSEA. CDR3 length equals 12 residues. Trimming pared 2 bases from V and 7 bases from J, leaving 9 bases between.